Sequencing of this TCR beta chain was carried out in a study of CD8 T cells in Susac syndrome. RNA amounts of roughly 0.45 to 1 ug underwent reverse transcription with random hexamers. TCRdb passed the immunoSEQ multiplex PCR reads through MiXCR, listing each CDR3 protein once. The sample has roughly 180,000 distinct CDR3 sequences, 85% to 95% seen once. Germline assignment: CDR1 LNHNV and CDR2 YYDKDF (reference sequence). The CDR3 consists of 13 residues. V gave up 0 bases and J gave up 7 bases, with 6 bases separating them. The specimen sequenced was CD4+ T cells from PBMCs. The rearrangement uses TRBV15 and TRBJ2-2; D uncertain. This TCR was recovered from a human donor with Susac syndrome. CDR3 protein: CATSRDPFGELFF. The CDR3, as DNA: TGTGCCACCAGCAGAGATCCGTTCGGGGAGCTGTTTTTT.